This T cell receptor beta chain was identified during a study of cytomegalovirus exposure and HLA in healthy donors. Study summary: There were 65 million to 85 million unique TCRs (from HLA-typed donors) in an early data release.

In this sample, this clone turned up a few times. Antigen: not known. Study results and limitations: 164 TCR beta chains were listed as cytomegalovirus-associated. A later analysis found TCR association rates differed by HLA locus, highest for DRB1 and lowest for HLA-C. TCR beta V- and J-gene trimming was later associated with a missense DCLRE1C variant.

The J segment lost 7 bases and the V segment lost 6 bases, leaving 13 bases of the junction unmatched. Germline V gene data show CDR1 as MNHNY and CDR2 as SVGAGI (reference sequence). CDR3 length: 16 amino acids. Primers: 60 Vbeta forward and 13 Jbeta reverse. Profiling relied on immunoSEQ multiplex PCR, and the TCRdb table lists in-frame clones only, not all of them. Of 110,000 or so clones in the sample, over 65% were seen once. This chain links TRBV6-6 with TRBJ2-2, with 8 bases that match TRBD1. Sequencing input: PBMCs. The TCR originated in a woman in her thirties or forties in good health and CMV-seropositive. The CDR3 DNA reads TGTGCCAGCAGGGCCACCCCCGGGGACAGGAACGGGGAGCTGTTTTTT. Its translation: CASRATPGDRNGELFF.